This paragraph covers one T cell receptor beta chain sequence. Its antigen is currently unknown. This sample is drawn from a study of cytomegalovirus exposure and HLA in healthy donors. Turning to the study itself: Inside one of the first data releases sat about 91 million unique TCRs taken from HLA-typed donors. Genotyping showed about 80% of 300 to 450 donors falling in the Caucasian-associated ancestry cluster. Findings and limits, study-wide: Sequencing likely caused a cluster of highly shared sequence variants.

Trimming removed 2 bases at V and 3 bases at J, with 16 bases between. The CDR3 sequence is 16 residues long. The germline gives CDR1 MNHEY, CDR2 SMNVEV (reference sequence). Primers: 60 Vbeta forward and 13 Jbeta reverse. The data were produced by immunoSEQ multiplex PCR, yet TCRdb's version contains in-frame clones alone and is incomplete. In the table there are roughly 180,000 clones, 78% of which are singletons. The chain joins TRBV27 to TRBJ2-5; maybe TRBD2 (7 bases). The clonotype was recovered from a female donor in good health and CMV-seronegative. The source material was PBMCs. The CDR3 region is CASSLMGGGPKETQYF. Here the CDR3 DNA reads TGTGCCAGCAGTTTAATGGGGGGGGGCCCCAAAGAGACCCAGTACTTC.